These T cell receptor beta chains were read from a single sample in a study of OX40 agonist ivuxolimab in advanced cancers. The repertoire was sequenced with immunoSEQ multiplex PCR; TCRdb's copy has only in-frame clones and lacks some. This repertoire shows tens of thousands of clones, about 86% found once; its top ten account for roughly 6%. The sequences come from CD4+ or CD8+ T cells sorted from blood, collected in a trial of the OX40 agonist ivuxolimab. These TCRs come from an adult with an advanced solid tumor such as melanoma, head and neck, liver or kidney cancer. Both conserved end residues are part of each CDR3. A D gene is named only where the DNA matches it firmly. Where a row states a size, it is once, few, many or the class of an expanded clone; other rows omit it.

d_call	v_call	clone_size	j_call	cdr3_nt	cdr3_aa
TRBD1	TRBV29-1	once	TRBJ2-3	TGCAGCGTACCTAGACAGGGGGCAACAGATACGCAGTATTTT	CSVPRQGATDTQYF
NA	TRBV11-3	once	TRBJ2-7	TGTGCCAGCAGCTTCGGTGGTCTGGGGGCGGGGGAGCAGTACTTC	CASSFGGLGAGEQYF
TRBD1	TRBV19	NA	TRBJ1-5	TGTGCCAGTAGTGGGGCGGGACAGCGCAATCAGCCCCAGCATTTT	CASSGAGQRNQPQHF
NA	TRBV2	once	TRBJ2-6	TGTGCCAGCAGCATTGACAGACCCGGGGCCAACGTCCTGACTTTC	CASSIDRPGANVLTF
TRBD1	TRBV25-1	NA	TRBJ1-2	TGTGCCAGCGCACCTGGGGACAGATCTTTGGGCTACACCTTC	CASAPGDRSLGYTF
TRBD1	TRBV6-1	NA	TRBJ2-7	TGTGCCAGCAGTATCCGGACAGGGGGGTACTACGAGCAGTACTTC	CASSIRTGGYYEQYF
NA	TRBV11-3	NA	TRBJ2-3	TGTGCCAGCAGCGCACCCCTAGGGGAGCAGTATTTT	CASSAPLGEQYF
TRBD1	TRBV14	once	TRBJ2-7	TGTGCCAGCAGCCGGAATTGGGACAGGTTTTACGAGCAGTACTTC	CASSRNWDRFYEQYF
NA	TRBV4-2	NA	TRBJ1-1	TGTGCCAGCAGGAGACGGGAGGGGGAGCGTTCTGAAGCTTTCTTT	CASRRREGERSEAFF
NA	TRBV6-6	NA	TRBJ1-5	TGTGCCAGTCTACAGGGTACGGAACAGCCCCAGCATTTT	CASLQGTEQPQHF
NA	TRBV19	few	TRBJ2-3	TGTGCCAGTAGTATCTTCGGAGTAGCAGGAGATACGCAGTATTTT	CASSIFGVAGDTQYF
NA	TRBV7-2	NA	TRBJ2-7	TGTGCCAGCAGCTTTTCACCCGGAACCTACGAGCAGTACTTC	CASSFSPGTYEQYF
NA	TRBV7-8	NA	TRBJ2-5	TGTGCCAGCAGCTTGGGGGGCCGCCAAGAGACCCAGTACTTC	CASSLGGRQETQYF
TRBD1	TRBV7-2	NA	TRBJ2-5	TGTGCCAGCAGCTTAGCAGACAGGGATTCGGAGACCCAGTACTTC	CASSLADRDSETQYF
NA	TRBV9	NA	TRBJ2-1	TGTGCCAGCAGCGTAGACAGGGCAGCTTACAATGAGCAGTTCTTC	CASSVDRAAYNEQFF
NA	TRBV18	once	TRBJ2-1	TGTGCCAGCTCACCAGGAGGAGGCTGGGGCCCGAATGAGCAGTTCTTC	CASSPGGGWGPNEQFF
TRBD2	TRBV2	medium-sized	TRBJ2-7	TGTGCCAGCAGGTATTTGGCGGGGGGCTCGTACGAGCAGTACTTC	CASRYLAGGSYEQYF
TRBD1	TRBV5-1	NA	TRBJ1-6	TGCGCCAGCAGCCCGGGACAGGGGAACCGACCCAATTCACCCCTCCACTTT	CASSPGQGNRPNSPLHF
TRBD2	TRBV30	NA	TRBJ2-1	TGTGCCTGGGGACGGGCTAGCGGTGAGCAGTTCTTC	CAWGRASGEQFF
NA	TRBV6-6	NA	TRBJ2-7	TGTGCCAGCAGTTACGGACAGACCTACGAGCAGTACTTC	CASSYGQTYEQYF
NA	TRBV5-1	few	TRBJ2-4	TGCGCCAGCAGCTCCAGAGGGGGGAAAAACATTCAGTACTTC	CASSSRGGKNIQYF
NA	TRBV29-1	NA	TRBJ1-2	TGCAGCGTTGACGTTGGGTCCGGTAGGGGCTACACCTTC	CSVDVGSGRGYTF
TRBD1	TRBV7-9	NA	TRBJ1-2	TGTGCCAGCAGCTTACAGGGACAGGTCGGGAACTACACCTTC	CASSLQGQVGNYTF
NA	TRBV29-1	NA	TRBJ2-2	TGCAGCGTTGTCGAGGTCACCGGGGAGCTGTTTTTT	CSVVEVTGELFF
NA	TRBV19	NA	TRBJ1-4	TGTGCCAGTAGTGCCACAGGGTTAAGAGGTGAAAAACTGTTTTTT	CASSATGLRGEKLFF
NA	TRBV5-4	NA	TRBJ1-2	TGTGCCAGCAGGGACGGAGCTAACTATGGCTACACCTTC	CASRDGANYGYTF